These 29 T cell receptor beta chains originate from one sample sequenced in a study of shared clonotypes between healthy human individuals. TCRdb's copy holds only in-frame clones and misses some; the assay was immunoSEQ multiplex PCR. The sample carries some 700,000 clones, around 91% recorded once. Material for sequencing was memory CD8+ T cells from PBMCs. Subset: CD45RO+ cells pooled with CCR7-negative TemRA cells. These receptors came from a man younger than 30 in good health. Some clones in this sample may be carry-over from other donors' samples.

The chain recombines TRBV19 with TRBJ1-4, with 7 bases that match TRBD1. Germline V lookup: CDR1 LNHDA, CDR2 SQIVND (reference sequence). Trimming cost V 5 bases and J 0 bases; bases outside gene matches: 15. The CDR3 sequence is 19 residues long. The CDR3 nucleotides are TGTGCCAGTAGTTCCATGAGACAGGGTACAGAAACAACTAATGAAAAACTGTTTTTT. Translating it yields CASSSMRQGTETTNEKLFF.

The chain combines TRBV28 with TRBJ1-5; D perhaps matches TRBD1 (6 bases). This CDR3 has 17 residues. V gave up 10 bases and J gave up 5 bases, with 27 bases separating them. Germline V gene lookup returns CDR1 MDHEN and CDR2 SYDVKM. The CDR3 coding sequence is TGTGCCACCTCCGCGGTCGGGAGGACAGAGCTATATCAGCCCCAGCATTTT. This sequence encodes CATSAVGRTELYQPQHF.

The chain combines TRBV29-1 with TRBJ2-7; D is ambiguous. Trimming removed 8 bases at V and 5 bases at J, with 13 bases between. From germline, CDR1 is SQVTM and CDR2 ANQGSEA. The CDR3 runs 11 residues. The CDR3 reads CSIQVSHEQYF. As DNA, the CDR3 is TGCAGCATTCAAGTCTCTCACGAGCAGTACTTC.

A single count supports this clone. The chain couples TRBV14 to TRBJ2-5; 8 bases are a match to TRBD1. This CDR3 has 17 amino acids. The germline CDR1 and CDR2 sequences are SGHDN and FVKESK. V gave up 1 base and J gave up 5 bases; unmatched junction bases: 12. This chain's CDR3 is CASSQVARDRNRETQYF. The CDR3 region has the DNA TGTGCCAGCAGCCAAGTCGCCCGGGACAGGAACCGGGAGACCCAGTACTTC.

The genes are TRBV6-1 and TRBJ1-5; 7 nucleotides agree with TRBD1. Germline V CDR1 and CDR2: MNHNS, SASEGT. V lost 6 bases to trimming and J lost 4 bases; unmatched junction nucleotides: 6. The CDR3 consists of 14 residues. As DNA, the CDR3 is TGTGCCAGCAGGCCGGGACAGCTGAATCAGCCCCAGCATTTT. This gives the protein CASRPGQLNQPQHF.

The chain is built from TRBV6-4 and TRBJ2-1, with a weak D call TRBD2 (6 bases). The CDR3 loop spans 17 amino acids. The germline CDR1 and CDR2 sequences are MRHNA and SNTAGT. Trimming stripped 4 bases from V and 0 bases from J, with 16 bases between. CDR3 nucleotide sequence: TGTGCCAGCAGTGCCTCTTTGAGTAGCGGCTCCTACAATGAGCAGTTCTTC. It specifies CASSASLSSGSYNEQFF.

This clone was seen only once. CDR3 sequence: CASSMATNYGYTF. CDR3 DNA: TGTGCCAGTAGTATGGCAACTAACTATGGCTACACCTTC. The chain couples TRBV19 to TRBJ1-2; no firm D call. Per the germline V gene, CDR1 is LNHDA and CDR2 is SQIVND (reference sequence). This CDR3 is built from 13 residues. Trimming took off 3 bases at V and 0 bases at J, with 5 bases between the two ends.

This chain uses TRBV19 with TRBJ2-2, with D hard to call. CDR1 LNHDA and CDR2 SQIVND come from the germline V gene (reference sequence). V dropped 7 bases and J dropped 8 bases, with 14 bases sitting between them. The CDR3 is 13 residues long. Here the CDR3 reads CASIPGLRGELFF. The CDR3 region has the DNA TGTGCCAGTATACCCGGCCTTAGAGGGGAGCTGTTTTTT.

The J gene is TRBJ2-7, the V gene TRBV27, with 8 bases lining up with TRBD1. The CDR3 length is 13 residues. V lost 4 bases, J lost 5 bases, and 4 bases stayed unmatched. Germline CDR1 MNHEY, CDR2 SMNVEV (reference sequence). CDR3 DNA: TGTGCCAGCAGTTCCCAGGGGGCCCACGAGCAGTACTTC. Its translation is CASSSQGAHEQYF.

The rearrangement links TRBV7-9 to TRBJ2-5, with 10 bases that match TRBD1. The germline gives CDR1 SEHNR, CDR2 FQNEAQ (reference sequence). This CDR3 region has 14 residues. The trim removed 4 bases at V and 10 bases at J, leaving 9 bases unmatched. CDR3 sequence reads: CASSSRDRGHHQYF. The CDR3 nucleotides read TGTGCCAGCAGCTCCCGGGACAGGGGCCACCACCAGTACTTC.

V usage is TRBV7-2 and J usage is TRBJ2-7; possibly TRBD1 or TRBD2 for D (5 bases each). The germline V gene encodes CDR1 SGHTA and CDR2 FQGNSA. This CDR3 region has 14 residues. Trimming left V 5 bases short and J 6 bases short, with 17 bases between. The CDR3 loop reads CASSPRVSGGEQYF. The CDR3 DNA reads as TGTGCCAGCAGCCCAAGAGTAAGTGGGGGCGAGCAGTACTTC. The whole variable domain, filled in from reference TRBV7-2 and TRBJ2-7, reads GAGVSQSPSNKVTEKGKDVELRCDPISGHTALYWYRQSLGQGLEFLIYFQGNSAPDKSGLPSDRFSAERTGGSVSTLTIQRTQQEDSAVYLCASSPRVSGGEQYFGPGTRLTVT.

The rearrangement links TRBV7-8 to TRBJ1-5; 9 nucleotides agree with TRBD1. The germline gives CDR1 SGHVS, CDR2 FQNEAQ. V trimming: 7 bases; J trimming: 7 bases; junction bases outside the gene matches: 11. This CDR3 has 15 residues. This CDR3 is CASTLTGGAAQPQHF. The DNA for the CDR3 is TGTGCCAGCACACTAACAGGGGGCGCAGCGCAGCCCCAGCATTTT.

J is TRBJ1-1 and V is TRBV28; D unclear. CDR3 length: 14 residues. Trimming left V 2 bases short and J 3 bases short, with 10 bases between. CDR1 and CDR2 from the germline V gene are MDHEN and SYDVKM. CDR3 bases: TGTGCCAGCAGTTTAGACGGACGATACACTGAAGCTTTCTTT. Amino acids: CASSLDGRYTEAFF.

The chain uses TRBV7-2 and TRBJ2-5; 11 nucleotides align to TRBD2. CDR1 and CDR2 (germline): SGHTA, FQGNSA. This CDR3 is built from 15 residues. J lost 3 bases, V lost 3 bases, and 3 bases had no gene match. For the CDR3, the DNA is TGTGCCAGCAGCTTTTTAGCGGGAGGGAAAGAGACCCAGTACTTC. It encodes CASSFLAGGKETQYF. Full variable domain (missing parts from reference TRBV7-2 and TRBJ2-5): GAGVSQSPSNKVTEKGKDVELRCDPISGHTALYWYRQSLGQGLEFLIYFQGNSAPDKSGLPSDRFSAERTGGSVSTLTIQRTQQEDSAVYLCASSFLAGGKETQYFGPGTRLLVL.

The chain uses TRBV29-1 and TRBJ2-1; D unclear. Germline lookup yields CDR1 SQVTM and CDR2 ANQGSEA. This CDR3 has 12 amino acids. V was trimmed by 4 bases and J by 2 bases, leaving 6 bases between them. The CDR3 loop reads CSVVAAYNEQFF. DNA for the CDR3: TGCAGCGTTGTGGCGGCCTACAATGAGCAGTTCTTC.

The J gene is TRBJ2-1, the V gene TRBV9, with a possible D match to TRBD1 (6 bases). CDR3 size: 14 residues. CDR1 and CDR2 (germline): SGDLS, YYNGEE. V was shortened by 2 bases and J by 5 bases, with 11 bases between the two germline ends. The CDR3 sequence: CASSVNRDHNEQFF. CDR3 DNA: TGTGCCAGCAGCGTTAACAGGGACCACAATGAGCAGTTCTTC.

The chain joins TRBV19 to TRBJ1-1, with 7 positions matching TRBD1. The germline CDR1 and CDR2 sequences are LNHDA and SQIVND (reference sequence). The CDR3 covers 15 residues. J lost 2 bases, V lost 8 bases, and 11 bases had no gene match. CDR3 DNA sequence: TGTGCCAGTTCGCCCTACAGGGGACAAAACACTGAAGCTTTCTTT. Amino acid sequence: CASSPYRGQNTEAFF. The complete variable domain, with remaining parts taken from reference TRBV19 and TRBJ1-1, reads DGGITQSPKYLFRKEGQNVTLSCEQNLNHDAMYWYRQDPGQGLRLIYYSQIVNDFQKGDIAEGYSVSREKKESFPLTVTSAQKNPTAFYLCASSPYRGQNTEAFFGQGTRLTVV.

The chain uses TRBV14 and TRBJ2-1; TRBD2 aligns across 10 bases. Losses at the gene ends were 0 bases for V and 5 bases for J; bases not matched to a gene: 10. There are 18 residues in the CDR3. Germline CDR1 and CDR2: SGHDN and FVKESK. Here the CDR3 DNA reads TGTGCCAGCAGCCAAGATTCTCGGCGGCTAGCGGGGGACAATGAGCAGTTCTTC. It yields the protein CASSQDSRRLAGDNEQFF.

A single count supports this clone. This chain joins TRBV27 and TRBJ2-7, with D uncertain. This CDR3 is built from 15 residues. Germline values: CDR1 MNHEY, CDR2 SMNVEV (reference sequence). V was clipped by 5 bases and J by 5 bases, with 19 bases between them. CDR3 nucleotide sequence: TGTGCCAGCAGTCCCCACGGCGGATGGCCGAACGAGCAGTACTTC. Amino acids: CASSPHGGWPNEQYF.

In this sample, this clone turned up a few times. The J gene is TRBJ1-5, the V gene TRBV4-1; 9 bases align to TRBD1. CDR1 and CDR2 from the germline V gene are MGHRA and YSYEKL. The CDR3 length is 15 residues. Unmatched junction bases numbered 7, after V lost 4 bases and J lost 6 bases. The CDR3 here is CASSLGQGLGQPQHF. CDR3 nucleotide sequence: TGCGCCAGCAGCCTAGGACAGGGGCTGGGTCAGCCCCAGCATTTT.

J is TRBJ2-7 and V is TRBV4-3; tentatively, D is TRBD1 (5 bases). V dropped 1 base and J dropped 0 bases, with 7 bases sitting between them. CDR1 is LGHNA and CDR2 is YSLEER in the germline V gene. This CDR3 is built from 14 residues. The CDR3 loop is CASSQAGNSYEQYF. The CDR3 region has the DNA TGCGCCAGCAGCCAAGCAGGGAACTCCTACGAGCAGTACTTC.

The V and J genes are TRBV19 and TRBJ2-7; unclear D gene. Between the trimmed V and J ends, which lost 3 bases and 5 bases, there was a span of 14 bases. The CDR3 is made up of 14 amino acids. Germline V gene sequence: CDR1 LNHDA, CDR2 SQIVND (reference sequence). This chain's CDR3 is CASSIGRYQHEQYF. The CDR3 DNA is TGTGCCAGTAGTATCGGGCGATACCAGCACGAGCAGTACTTC.

The chain joins TRBV4-1 to TRBJ1-4, with D tentatively TRBD1 (5 bases). From germline, CDR1 is MGHRA and CDR2 YSYEKL. The CDR3 has 17 amino acids. V shed 4 bases and J shed 4 bases, with 19 bases lying between them. The CDR3 is CASSLELGRQSNEKLFF. The CDR3 coding sequence is TGCGCCAGCAGCCTAGAATTAGGGAGACAGAGTAATGAAAAACTGTTTTTT.

The V call is TRBV5-4, the J call TRBJ2-7; 13 bases are a match to TRBD2. Germline assignment: CDR1 SGHNT and CDR2 YYREEE (reference sequence). The V and J ends lost 4 bases and 5 bases, in that order; junction bases with no gene match: 6. The CDR3 is made up of 15 amino acids. The CDR3 region is CASSPPGLAGNEQYF. The CDR3 DNA sequence: TGTGCCAGCAGCCCTCCGGGACTAGCGGGAAACGAGCAGTACTTC.

The rearrangement uses TRBV11-2 and TRBJ2-1; perhaps TRBD2 as D (5 bases). The CDR3 has 15 residues. Germline V gene data show CDR1 as SGHAT and CDR2 as FQNNGV. V lost 2 bases and J 3 bases, leaving 11 bases between the germline ends. This chain's CDR3 is CASSLTPSGYNEQFF. CDR3 nucleotides: TGTGCCAGCAGCTTAACTCCCAGCGGCTACAATGAGCAGTTCTTC.

The V gene is TRBV18, the J gene TRBJ2-2; no reliable D call. This CDR3 is built from 15 residues. V lost 0 bases to trimming and J lost 4 bases, with 9 bases between them. Germline CDR1 is KGHSH and CDR2 is LQKENI. This chain's CDR3 is CASSPPGSPTGELFF. The CDR3 DNA reads as TGTGCCAGCTCACCACCGGGATCCCCCACCGGGGAGCTGTTTTTT. Full variable domain (missing parts from reference TRBV18 and TRBJ2-2): NAGVMQNPRHLVRRRGQEARLRCSPMKGHSHVYWYRQLPEEGLKFMVYLQKENIIDESGMPKERFSAEFPKEGPSILRIQQVVRGDSAAYFCASSPPGSPTGELFFGEGSRLTVL.

Remarks on this clone: Other DNA sequences in the same sample also yield this CDR3. This chain connects TRBV18 to TRBJ2-7, with D possibly TRBD1 on 5 matching bases. V was clipped by 3 bases and J by 1 base, with 7 bases between them. The CDR3 extends over 13 amino acids. Germline CDR1 is KGHSH and CDR2 is LQKENI. The CDR3 region is CASSPAGSYEQYF. In DNA, the CDR3 is TGTGCCAGCTCACCCGCAGGGTCCTACGAGCAGTACTTC.

Only one count was recorded for this clone. The rearrangement links TRBV20-1 to TRBJ1-1, with D unclear. V gave up 2 bases and J gave up 6 bases, with 7 bases separating them. CDR1 is DFQATT, CDR2 SNEGSKA, per germline (reference sequence). The CDR3 sequence is 11 residues long. In nucleotides, the CDR3 is TGCAGTGCTAGAAAGACACCTGAAGCTTTCTTT. Its translation is CSARKTPEAFF.

The count of this clone is one. Written as DNA, the CDR3 is TGCGCCAGCCGTGACAGGGATAACTATGGCTACACCTTC. Translated, it gives CASRDRDNYGYTF. This chain uses TRBV4-1 with TRBJ1-2, with 7 bases identical to TRBD1. CDR1 and CDR2 from the germline V gene are MGHRA and YSYEKL. The CDR3 length is 13 residues. V dropped 8 bases and J dropped 1; count of bases not matched to a gene: 4.